Presented here are 21 T cell receptor beta chains from one specimen sequenced in a study of cytomegalovirus exposure and HLA in healthy donors. Vbeta (60) and Jbeta (13) primers were used in the PCR. Produced via immunoSEQ multiplex PCR; TCRdb's table is partial and in-frame only. This sample has 100,000 to 150,000 clones, with approximately 61% found just once. Sequenced sample: PBMCs. These receptors were collected from a woman in her thirties or forties in good health and CMV-seronegative.

The gene calls are TRBV11-2 and TRBJ2-7, with 7 bases identical to TRBD1. Germline CDR1 and CDR2: SGHAT and FQNNGV. V was clipped by 4 bases and J by 5 bases; unmatched bases: 8. CDR3 length equals 14 residues. For the CDR3, the DNA is TGTGCCAGCAGCTCAGTACGACAGGGAAACGAGCAGTACTTC. Amino acids: CASSSVRQGNEQYF.

The chain joins TRBV7-2 to TRBJ2-7, with 9 bases matching TRBD2. The CDR3 consists of 17 residues. The V gene's germline CDR1 is SGHTA and CDR2 FQGNSA. Losses at the gene ends were 5 bases for V and 2 bases for J; bases not matched to a gene: 13. The CDR3 spells CASSQPSKRLAAYEQYF. CDR3 DNA sequence: TGTGCCAGCAGCCAACCATCAAAAAGACTAGCGGCCTACGAGCAGTACTTC.

In its sample, this clone was seen once. This rearrangement joins TRBV10-2 to TRBJ1-2; D is undetermined. V shed 4 bases and J shed 6 bases, with 12 bases lying between them. The CDR3 contains 13 residues. Germline V lookup: CDR1 WSHSY, CDR2 SAAADI. CDR3 in DNA: TGCGCCAGCAGTGGACTAACCCGGGATGGCTACACCTTC. Amino acids: CASSGLTRDGYTF.

The chain combines TRBV7-8 with TRBJ1-5; D is possibly TRBD1 (5 bases). V dropped 5 bases and J dropped 0 bases, with 11 bases sitting between them. CDR3 length: 15 amino acids. Per germline, CDR1 SGHVS and CDR2 FQNEAQ. This CDR3 reads CASSPRQTSNQPQHF. CDR3 coding DNA: TGTGCCAGCAGCCCCCGACAGACTAGCAATCAGCCCCAGCATTTT. Looking up the rest from reference TRBV7-8 and TRBJ1-5 gives the full variable domain: GAGVSQSPRYKVAKRGQDVALRCDPISGHVSLFWYQQALGQGPEFLTYFQNEAQLDKSGLPSDRFFAERPEGSVSTLKIQRTQQEDSAVYLCASSPRQTSNQPQHFGDGTRLSIL.

The sample holds a few counts of this clone. The J gene is TRBJ1-5, the V gene TRBV30; 7 nucleotides match TRBD1. J was trimmed by 7 bases and V by 0 bases; bases with no gene match: 6. Looked up from germline, CDR1 is GTSNPN and CDR2 is SVGIG (reference sequence). The CDR3 is 14 residues long. CDR3 in amino acids: CAWSVTGLRQPQHF. In DNA form, the CDR3 reads TGTGCCTGGAGTGTGACAGGGTTGAGGCAGCCCCAGCATTTT.

V usage is TRBV7-6 and J usage is TRBJ2-1; 9 bases map to TRBD2. The CDR3 covers 16 residues. Germline V lookup: CDR1 SGHVS, CDR2 FNYEAQ. V lost 3 bases and J lost 6; bases outside the gene matches: 9. The CDR3 loop is CASSLPRASGVNEQFF. The DNA of the CDR3 is TGTGCCAGCAGCTTGCCCCGGGCTAGCGGGGTCAATGAGCAGTTCTTC. The full variable domain, in which reference TRBV7-6 and TRBJ2-1 provide the parts outside the CDR3, is GAGVSQSPRYKVTKRGQDVALRCDPISGHVSLYWYRQALGQGPEFLTYFNYEAQQDKSGLPNDRFSAERPEGSISTLTIQRTEQRDSAMYRCASSLPRASGVNEQFFGPGTRLTVL.

The rearrangement joins TRBV1 to TRBJ1-2; no check of the table's D call, TRBD1, against the DNA was made. TRBV1 is termed a pseudogene. The CDR3 extends over 15 amino acids. CDR3 sequence reads: CTSSQDLRGHRGYTF. In DNA, the CDR3 is TGCACCAGCAGCCAAGATCTTAGGGGCCACAGAGGCTACACCTTC.

V is TRBV4-1 and J is TRBJ1-5; the D gene is possibly TRBD1 (5 bases). Germline CDR1 MGHRA, CDR2 YSYEKL. Trimming left V 7 bases short and J 1 base short, with 14 bases between. The CDR3 sequence is 15 residues long. The CDR3 DNA is TGCGCCAGCACCTTGGGGGGGGACAGCAATCAGCCCCAGCATTTT. Encoded protein: CASTLGGDSNQPQHF.

The chain carries TRBV20-1 and TRBJ1-4; 9 bases align to TRBD1. CDR1 DFQATT and CDR2 SNEGSKA come from the germline V gene (reference sequence). V lost 7 bases to trimming and J lost 8 bases; unmatched junction nucleotides: 2. The CDR3 loop spans 11 amino acids. Here the CDR3 reads CSVGQGEKLFF. The CDR3 DNA is TGCAGTGTGGGACAGGGAGAAAAACTGTTTTTT.

This clone was observed a few times. The chain recombines TRBV18 with TRBJ1-6, with no clear D. V lost 0 bases, J lost 7 bases, and 10 bases lay in between. The CDR3 sequence is 15 residues long. Per germline, CDR1 KGHSH and CDR2 LQKENI. The CDR3 nucleotides are TGTGCCAGCTCACCACCAGGTGGAGGGAATTCACCCCTCCACTTT. The encoded protein is CASSPPGGGNSPLHF.

Regarding this clone: This specimen includes other DNA sequences encoding the same CDR3. The J gene is TRBJ1-3, the V gene TRBV7-7; TRBD1 matches at 8 bases. Per germline, CDR1 SSHAT and CDR2 FNYEAQ (reference sequence). V lost 1 base and J lost 4; bases outside the gene matches: 3. The CDR3 is 15 amino acids. CDR3 nucleotides: TGTGCCAGCAGCTTAGGGACAGGGCCCGGAAACACCATATATTTT. Translation gives CASSLGTGPGNTIYF.

The CDR3 DNA reads TGTGCCAGCAGTTGGAGATCCCATGAGCAGTTCTTC. Translated: CASSWRSHEQFF. The chain combines TRBV27 with TRBJ2-1; D ambiguous. Germline CDR1 MNHEY, CDR2 SMNVEV (reference sequence). The V and J ends lost 4 bases and 8 bases respectively, with 9 bases between them. The CDR3 sequence is 12 residues long.

The rearrangement joins TRBV30 to TRBJ2-2; 7 bases fit TRBD2. This CDR3 region has 13 residues. Germline values: CDR1 GTSNPN, CDR2 SVGIG (reference sequence). Unmatched junction bases numbered 5, after V lost 4 bases and J lost 6 bases. The CDR3 DNA reads TGTGCCTGGAAACCGGGGAGGGCCGGGGAGCTGTTTTTT. Residues: CAWKPGRAGELFF.

This chain uses TRBV27 with TRBJ2-3; unclear D gene. CDR1 and CDR2 (germline): MNHEY, SMNVEV (reference sequence). The CDR3 covers 13 residues. With 2 bases removed from V and 2 bases from J, the gap between germline ends came to 5 bases. The CDR3 sequence is CASSLSYTDTQYF. Here the CDR3 DNA reads TGTGCCAGCAGTTTAAGCTACACAGATACGCAGTATTTT.

The chain links TRBV19 to TRBJ2-2; 9 bases agree with TRBD1. J gave up 3 bases and V 1 base, and 3 bases lay outside the gene matches. Germline values: CDR1 LNHDA, CDR2 SQIVND (reference sequence). The CDR3 has 16 amino acids. CDR3 nucleotides: TGTGCCAGTAGTATAGCGCGGACAGGGGACACCGGGGAGCTGTTTTTT. Encoded protein: CASSIARTGDTGELFF.

The chain links TRBV10-3 to TRBJ1-5; 9 nucleotides match TRBD1. Germline trimming cut 6 bases from V and 5 bases from J; bases unmatched to any gene: 5. This CDR3 is built from 14 residues. The germline CDR1 and CDR2 sequences are ENHRY and SYGVKD. This chain's CDR3 is CAISFTGGDQPQHF. The CDR3 nucleotides read TGTGCCATCAGCTTTACAGGGGGCGATCAGCCCCAGCATTTT.

Comments on this clone: At the DNA level, this CDR3 is encoded by other sequences in the same sample as well. The CDR3 sequence is CAILAKFRSGNTIYF. As DNA, the CDR3 is TGTGCCATCCTAGCGAAATTTCGCTCCGGAAACACCATATATTTT. This sequence joins TRBV7-9 and TRBJ1-3, with no clear D. There are 15 residues in the CDR3. Trimming removed 10 bases from V and 4 bases from J, with 20 bases in between. The V gene's germline CDR1 is SEHNR and CDR2 FQNEAQ (reference sequence).

This sequence joins TRBV2 and TRBJ2-2; 7 positions agree with TRBD2. The ends lost 4 bases at V and 4 bases at J; junction bases unmatched: 3. The CDR3 totals 14 residues. Germline V CDR1 and CDR2: SNHLY, FYNNEI. The chain's CDR3 is CASSAPGGTGELFF. DNA for the CDR3: TGTGCCAGCAGTGCCCCGGGGGGCACCGGGGAGCTGTTTTTT.

The CDR3 nucleotides are TGTGCCAGCAGCTTGGTGCTTGAGGCAGGGCCCGAGCAGTACTTC. Translating gives CASSLVLEAGPEQYF. The rearrangement joins TRBV5-5 to TRBJ2-7; tentatively, D is TRBD1 (5 bases). This CDR3 contains 15 residues. V was clipped by 0 bases and J by 6 bases, with 16 bases between them. From germline, CDR1 is SGHKS and CDR2 YYEKEE (reference sequence).

CDR3 nucleotide sequence: TGTGCCATCAGTGAGGGACTAGCGGGGAATGAGCAGTTCTTC. Its translation: CAISEGLAGNEQFF. The rearrangement joins TRBV10-3 to TRBJ2-1; TRBD2 matches 12 bases. The V and J ends lost 2 bases and 7 bases, in that order; junction bases with no gene match: 0. Germline V gene data show CDR1 as ENHRY and CDR2 as SYGVKD. This CDR3 has 14 residues.

The V gene is TRBV7-9, the J gene TRBJ1-5, with D tentatively TRBD1 (6 bases). The CDR3 covers 15 residues. Germline V gives CDR1 SEHNR, CDR2 FQNEAQ (reference sequence). Between the trimmed V and J ends, which lost 5 bases and 5 bases, there was a span of 16 bases. The CDR3 reads CASSATGFVDQPQHF. The CDR3, as DNA: TGTGCCAGCAGCGCAACAGGGTTCGTTGATCAGCCCCAGCATTTT.